This is a list of T cell receptor beta chains from one sample in a study of Graves' ophthalmopathy and Graves' hyperthyroidism. TCRdb analysed the multiplex PCR reads with MiXCR anew, one entry per CDR3 protein. The sample holds about 600,000 distinct CDR3 sequences; 35% to 45% are singletons and the top ten take around 4%. The source material was peripheral blood or thyroid tissue (not recorded which). The receptor set was obtained from an adult man with Graves' hyperthyroidism. Both conserved end residues are part of each CDR3. The D gene is left open where the match is weak. The listing skips clone size in some rows; elsewhere it reads once, few, many or a size class.

d_gene: -
abundance: medium-sized
j_gene: TRBJ1-1
v_gene: TRBV7-2
CDR3aa: CASSLSVMDTEAFF
CDR3nt: TGTGCCAGCAGCTTAAGCGTGATGGACACTGAAGCTTTCTTT

d_gene: -
abundance: many
j_gene: TRBJ1-1
v_gene: TRBV12-3/TRBV12-4
CDR3aa: CASSWTRGGLNTEAFF
CDR3nt: TGTGCCAGCAGTTGGACCCGAGGGGGTTTGAACACTGAAGCTTTCTTT

d_gene: -
abundance: many
j_gene: TRBJ2-5
v_gene: TRBV25-1
CDR3aa: CASKGGGGSGTQYF
CDR3nt: TGTGCCAGCAAGGGGGGGGGGGGCTCCGGGACCCAGTACTTC

d_gene: -
abundance: many
j_gene: TRBJ1-4
v_gene: TRBV4-1
CDR3aa: CASSQGVREKLFF
CDR3nt: TGCGCCAGCAGCCAGGGTGTAAGGGAAAAACTGTTTTTT

d_gene: TRBD1
abundance: few
j_gene: TRBJ2-7
v_gene: TRBV19
CDR3aa: CASRGQGGDEQYF
CDR3nt: TGTGCCAGTAGGGGACAGGGTGGCGACGAGCAGTACTTC

d_gene: TRBD1
abundance: few
j_gene: TRBJ1-1
v_gene: TRBV2
CDR3aa: CASRGDREIVLDTEAFF
CDR3nt: TGTGCCAGCAGGGGTGACAGGGAAATTGTTTTGGACACTGAAGCTTTCTTT

d_gene: -
abundance: many
j_gene: TRBJ1-5
v_gene: TRBV10-1
CDR3aa: CASRRPTRNQPQHF
CDR3nt: TGCGCCAGCAGAAGACCGACCCGCAATCAGCCCCAGCATTTT

d_gene: -
abundance: many
j_gene: TRBJ2-5
v_gene: TRBV6-5
CDR3aa: CASSYGGGGQETQYF
CDR3nt: TGTGCCAGCAGTTACGGGGGCGGGGGCCAAGAGACCCAGTACTTC

d_gene: -
abundance: -
j_gene: TRBJ1-3
v_gene: TRBV24-1
CDR3aa: CATSEGTKGVGNTIYF
CDR3nt: TGTGCCACCAGTGAGGGAACAAAGGGGGTTGGAAACACCATATATTTT

d_gene: -
abundance: -
j_gene: TRBJ2-2
v_gene: TRBV11-2
CDR3aa: CASSSTESNTGELFF
CDR3nt: TGTGCCAGCAGCTCGACAGAGTCGAACACCGGGGAGCTTTTTTTT

d_gene: -
abundance: many
j_gene: TRBJ2-7
v_gene: TRBV7-9
CDR3aa: CASSLRDKPYEQYF
CDR3nt: TGTGCCAGCAGCCTCCGGGACAAACCCTACGAGCAGTACTTC

d_gene: -
abundance: few
j_gene: TRBJ2-1
v_gene: TRBV29-1
CDR3aa: CSVDDGNEQFF
CDR3nt: TGCAGCGTTGACGATGGTAATGAGCAGTTCTTC

d_gene: -
abundance: -
j_gene: TRBJ1-1
v_gene: TRBV2
CDR3aa: CTSRSYPKAFF
CDR3nt: TGTACCAGCAGGTCGTATCCTAAAGCTTTCTTT

d_gene: -
abundance: many
j_gene: TRBJ1-3
v_gene: TRBV6-5
CDR3aa: CASTSPSGNTIYF
CDR3nt: TGTGCCAGCACCTCCCCCTCTGGAAACACCATATATTTT

d_gene: -
abundance: -
j_gene: TRBJ1-5
v_gene: TRBV5-1
CDR3aa: CASSLDFRGQPQHF
CDR3nt: TGCGCCAGCAGCTTGGATTTCCGGGGTCAGCCCCAGCATTTT

d_gene: TRBD1
abundance: -
j_gene: TRBJ1-3
v_gene: TRBV5-6
CDR3aa: CASSSTGVNGNTIYF
CDR3nt: TGTGCCAGCAGCTCGACAGGGGTTAATGGAAACACCATATATTTT

d_gene: -
abundance: few
j_gene: TRBJ2-6
v_gene: TRBV28
CDR3aa: CASSLESPYSGANVLTF
CDR3nt: TGTGCCAGCAGTTTAGAGTCTCCGTACTCTGGGGCCAACGTCCTGACTTTC

d_gene: -
abundance: few
j_gene: TRBJ2-5
v_gene: TRBV12-3/TRBV12-4
CDR3aa: CASTLTGTETQYF
CDR3nt: TGTGCCAGCACCCTCACAGGGACGGAGACCCAGTACTTC

d_gene: -
abundance: -
j_gene: TRBJ1-4
v_gene: TRBV5-8
CDR3aa: CASSLGASGSEKLFF
CDR3nt: TGTGCCAGCAGCTTGGGGGCTTCGGGAAGTGAAAAACTGTTTTTT

d_gene: -
abundance: -
j_gene: TRBJ2-6
v_gene: TRBV5-1
CDR3aa: CTSSPRQPGANVLTF
CDR3nt: TGTACCAGCAGCCCTCGACAGCCTGGGGCCAACGTCCTGACTTTC

d_gene: -
abundance: many
j_gene: TRBJ2-7
v_gene: TRBV12-3/TRBV12-4
CDR3aa: CASSSVPYEQYF
CDR3nt: TGTGCCAGCAGTTCGGTACCCTACGAGCAGTACTTC

d_gene: TRBD2
abundance: -
j_gene: TRBJ2-7
v_gene: TRBV5-6
CDR3aa: CASSSGTSGTTYEQYF
CDR3nt: TGTGCCAGCAGCTCGGGGACTAGCGGGACAACCTACGAGCAGTACTTC

d_gene: -
abundance: many
j_gene: TRBJ1-2
v_gene: TRBV6-6
CDR3aa: CASTLGSGDYGYTF
CDR3nt: TGTGCCAGCACTCTCGGCTCAGGGGACTATGGCTACACCTTC

d_gene: -
abundance: few
j_gene: TRBJ2-6
v_gene: TRBV29-1
CDR3aa: CSVAAGANVLTF
CDR3nt: TGCAGCGTTGCGGCAGGGGCCAACGTCCTGACTTTC

d_gene: TRBD2
abundance: many
j_gene: TRBJ2-7
v_gene: TRBV5-1
CDR3aa: CASSLAGSGAYEQYF
CDR3nt: TGCGCCAGCAGCTTGGCCGGTAGCGGGGCCTACGAGCAGTACTTC

d_gene: TRBD2
abundance: few
j_gene: TRBJ2-5
v_gene: TRBV20-1
CDR3aa: CSARTSGETQYF
CDR3nt: TGCAGTGCTCGGACTAGCGGAGAGACCCAGTACTTC

d_gene: -
abundance: many
j_gene: TRBJ1-2
v_gene: TRBV20-1
CDR3aa: CSARDRSGEGYGYTF
CDR3nt: TGCAGTGCTAGAGACCGTTCAGGGGAGGGTTATGGCTACACCTTC

d_gene: -
abundance: once
j_gene: TRBJ2-7
v_gene: TRBV2
CDR3aa: CASSFRETYEQYF
CDR3nt: TGTGCCAGCAGCTTCCGGGAGACTTACGAGCAGTACTTC

d_gene: -
abundance: few
j_gene: TRBJ2-7
v_gene: TRBV12-3/TRBV12-4
CDR3aa: CASSPRDKLSYEQYF
CDR3nt: TGTGCCAGCAGTCCCCGGGACAAGCTTTCCTACGAGCAGTACTTC

d_gene: TRBD1
abundance: many
j_gene: TRBJ1-1
v_gene: TRBV7-9
CDR3aa: CASSLQGADTEAFF
CDR3nt: TGTGCCAGCAGCTTACAGGGGGCGGACACTGAAGCTTTCTTT

d_gene: -
abundance: many
j_gene: TRBJ1-1
v_gene: TRBV12-3/TRBV12-4
CDR3aa: CASSLSPAWNTEAFF
CDR3nt: TGTGCCAGCAGTTTGAGTCCAGCCTGGAACACTGAAGCTTTCTTT

d_gene: TRBD2
abundance: many
j_gene: TRBJ2-5
v_gene: TRBV7-9
CDR3aa: CASSPERGAETQYF
CDR3nt: TGTGCCAGCAGCCCAGAGCGGGGGGCCGAGACCCAGTACTTC

d_gene: -
abundance: -
j_gene: TRBJ1-5
v_gene: TRBV20-1
CDR3aa: CSARGLPPSRGQPQHF
CDR3nt: TGCAGTGCTAGGGGGCTCCCTCCCTCAAGGGGTCAGCCCCAGCATTTT

d_gene: -
abundance: many
j_gene: TRBJ2-7
v_gene: TRBV6-1
CDR3aa: CASSESSYEQYF
CDR3nt: TGTGCCAGCAGTGAATCCTCTTACGAGCAGTACTTC

d_gene: TRBD2
abundance: -
j_gene: TRBJ2-7
v_gene: TRBV3-1
CDR3aa: CASSQLAGAKYNEQYF
CDR3nt: TGTGCCAGCAGCCAACTAGCGGGGGCGAAATACAATGAGCAGTACTTC

d_gene: -
abundance: -
j_gene: TRBJ2-3
v_gene: TRBV19
CDR3aa: CASSIRGADTQYF
CDR3nt: TGTGCCAGTAGTATAAGGGGAGCAGATACGCAGTATTTT

d_gene: TRBD1
abundance: -
j_gene: TRBJ2-2
v_gene: TRBV5-1
CDR3aa: CASSRQGAVGELFF
CDR3nt: TGCGCCAGCAGTCGGCAGGGGGCGGTCGGGGAGCTGTTTTTT

d_gene: TRBD2
abundance: -
j_gene: TRBJ2-2
v_gene: TRBV6-6
CDR3aa: CASSGTRGAGELFF
CDR3nt: TGTGCCAGCAGTGGGACTAGGGGGGCCGGGGAGCTGTTTTTT

d_gene: TRBD1
abundance: few
j_gene: TRBJ1-6
v_gene: TRBV27
CDR3aa: CASSLSEDRGNSPLHF
CDR3nt: TGTGCCAGCAGTTTATCCGAGGACAGGGGGAATTCACCCCTCCACTTT

d_gene: TRBD1
abundance: -
j_gene: TRBJ2-1
v_gene: TRBV7-2
CDR3aa: CASSWGTGLNEQFF
CDR3nt: TGTGCCAGCAGCTGGGGGACAGGTTTGAATGAGCAGTTCTTC

d_gene: -
abundance: few
j_gene: TRBJ1-5
v_gene: TRBV20-1
CDR3aa: CSASAGGGNQPQHF
CDR3nt: TGCAGTGCTAGTGCGGGGGGCGGCAATCAGCCCCAGCATTTT

d_gene: TRBD2
abundance: -
j_gene: TRBJ2-3
v_gene: TRBV10-3
CDR3aa: CAISEALASGTYNEQYF
CDR3nt: TGTGCCATCAGTGAAGCCTTGGCTAGCGGGACCTACAATGAGCAGTATTTT

d_gene: -
abundance: many
j_gene: TRBJ2-5
v_gene: TRBV12-3/TRBV12-4
CDR3aa: CASSLSGTGETQYF
CDR3nt: TGTGCCAGCAGTTTATCAGGGACTGGGGAGACCCAGTACTTC

d_gene: -
abundance: few
j_gene: TRBJ1-2
v_gene: TRBV15
CDR3aa: CATSRAAGGNYGYTF
CDR3nt: TGTGCCACCAGCAGAGCGGCAGGTGGAAACTATGGCTACACCTTC

d_gene: -
abundance: -
j_gene: TRBJ2-2
v_gene: TRBV29-1
CDR3aa: CSVLGSGELFF
CDR3nt: TGCAGCGTTTTAGGATCCGGGGAGCTGTTTTTT

d_gene: -
abundance: -
j_gene: TRBJ1-2
v_gene: TRBV20-1
CDR3aa: CSTGDPDINYGYTF
CDR3nt: TGCAGTACTGGAGACCCCGACATAAACTATGGCTACACCTTC

d_gene: TRBD1
abundance: once
j_gene: TRBJ1-2
v_gene: TRBV7-3
CDR3aa: CASSPAGTGYGYTF
CDR3nt: TGTGCCAGCAGCCCGGCCGGGACAGGGTATGGCTACACCTTC

d_gene: TRBD1
abundance: -
j_gene: TRBJ1-2
v_gene: TRBV12-3/TRBV12-4
CDR3aa: CASSLRTGEYGYTF
CDR3nt: TGTGCCAGCAGTCTACGGACAGGGGAGTATGGCTACACCTTC

d_gene: -
abundance: few
j_gene: TRBJ2-5
v_gene: TRBV2
CDR3aa: CASIQRGGLIRQETQYF
CDR3nt: TGTGCCAGCATTCAAAGGGGGGGCCTGATTAGGCAAGAGACCCAGTACTTC

d_gene: -
abundance: many
j_gene: TRBJ1-1
v_gene: TRBV28
CDR3aa: CASSQGPSNTEAFF
CDR3nt: TGTGCCAGCAGCCAGGGACCGTCAAACACTGAAGCTTTCTTT

d_gene: -
abundance: many
j_gene: TRBJ2-7
v_gene: TRBV29-1
CDR3aa: CSVEGNSTYEQYF
CDR3nt: TGCAGCGTTGAAGGGAACAGTACTTACGAGCAGTACTTC

d_gene: -
abundance: many
j_gene: TRBJ2-3
v_gene: TRBV29-1
CDR3aa: CSVEVSPDTQYF
CDR3nt: TGCAGCGTTGAAGTCTCGCCAGATACGCAGTATTTT

d_gene: -
abundance: few
j_gene: TRBJ2-7
v_gene: TRBV4-1
CDR3aa: CASSQEQGLGFYEQYF
CDR3nt: TGCGCCAGCAGCCAAGAACAGGGCCTCGGATTCTACGAGCAGTACTTC

d_gene: -
abundance: few
j_gene: TRBJ1-2
v_gene: TRBV6-5
CDR3aa: CASSYSGTAVNGYTF
CDR3nt: TGTGCCAGCAGTTACTCCGGGACTGCGGTTAATGGCTACACCTTC

d_gene: -
abundance: many
j_gene: TRBJ1-1
v_gene: TRBV6-4
CDR3aa: CASSEGTNTEAFF
CDR3nt: TGTGCCAGCAGTGAGGGGACGAACACTGAAGCTTTCTTT

d_gene: -
abundance: many
j_gene: TRBJ2-7
v_gene: TRBV6-2/TRBV6-3
CDR3aa: CASKAPGGYEQYF
CDR3nt: TGTGCCAGCAAGGCCCCTGGCGGGTACGAGCAGTACTTC

d_gene: -
abundance: -
j_gene: TRBJ2-7
v_gene: TRBV6-6
CDR3aa: CACWVGGVSYEQYF
CDR3nt: TGTGCCTGCTGGGTGGGCGGGGTCTCCTACGAGCAGTACTTC

d_gene: -
abundance: many
j_gene: TRBJ1-5
v_gene: TRBV19
CDR3aa: CASAGKGQPQHF
CDR3nt: TGTGCCTCCGCGGGGAAGGGTCAGCCCCAGCATTTT

d_gene: -
abundance: -
j_gene: TRBJ2-2
v_gene: TRBV19
CDR3aa: CASNRVPGELFF
CDR3nt: TGTGCCAGTAACAGGGTTCCCGGGGAGCTGTTTTTT